This T cell receptor (beta chain) was identified in a study of shared clonotypes between healthy human individuals. The germline V gene encodes CDR1 LNHDA and CDR2 SQIVND (reference sequence). The germline V and J ends were trimmed by 8 bases and 0 bases, with 14 bases remaining between them. There are 15 residues in the CDR3. Each sorted subset replicate got 200 ng genomic DNA, 30,000 or so genomes. Sequencing was performed with immunoSEQ multiplex PCR; in TCRdb, only in-frame clones are kept and a portion is missing. The repertoire holds roughly 1 million clones, with about 80% as singletons. V gene TRBV19 combines with J gene TRBJ1-5; D unclear. The TCR was taken from a man in his late teens or twenties in good health. The sequenced sample consisted of memory CD4+ T cells sorted from blood. Specified subset: CD45RA-negative fraction. The CDR3 loop reads CASRTQTNSNQPQHF. The CDR3, as DNA: TGTGCCAGTCGAACGCAGACTAATAGCAATCAGCCCCAGCATTTT.